This record covers a single T cell receptor beta chain. Its antigen is unknown. These data are taken from a study of cytomegalovirus exposure and HLA in healthy donors. Study results and caveats: Presence/absence analyses supposed approximately even sequencing depth among donors. A missense DCLRE1C variant was associated with V- and J-gene trimming of TCR beta chains in a later analysis, and an independent cohort replicated the association. Cytomegalovirus association was listed for under 200 TCR beta chains.

PCR was performed using 60 Vbeta and 13 Jbeta primers. The repertoire was sequenced with immunoSEQ multiplex PCR; TCRdb's copy has only in-frame clones and lacks some. This sample has 110,000 to 150,000 clones, with roughly 81% found just once. This CDR3 contains 18 residues. Trimming stripped 0 bases from V and 2 bases from J, with 17 bases between. CDR1 is SGHAT, CDR2 FQNNGV, per germline. This clonotype originated in a female donor in good health and CMV-seronegative. The genes are TRBV11-2 and TRBJ2-1, with D tentatively TRBD2 (6 bases). Sample: PBMCs. CDR3 nucleotides: TGTGCCAGCAGCTTAGACGGGACTTCACTCCCGGCCTACAATGAGCAGTTCTTC. This codes for CASSLDGTSLPAYNEQFF.